Listed below are T cell receptor beta chains from one sample, sequenced in a study of Ad26.COV2.S vaccination and SARS-CoV-2 variants. Generated by immunoSEQ multiplex PCR, the TCRdb table keeps only in-frame clones and is missing some. The table lists nearly 400,000 clones, roughly 90% of them singletons. Sequencing used peripheral blood, obtained in a trial of Ad26.COV2.S vaccine versus placebo. The receptors derive from a person between 18 and 65 years old who received the Ad26.COV2.S COVID-19 vaccine or a placebo. The CDR3 runs from the conserved cysteine through the conserved F or W. The D gene is left open where the match is weak. Only part of the rows carry a size: once, few, many, or a class if the clone is expanded.

- - TRBJ2-1 TRBV11-2 CASSLERVRYNEQFF TGTGCCAGCAGCTTAGAGCGAGTTCGATACAATGAGCAGTTCTTC
- few TRBJ1-2 TRBV4-2 CASSQDLESSHYGYTF TGTGCCAGCAGCCAAGATTTGGAGTCCTCGCACTATGGCTACACCTTC
TRBD1 - TRBJ1-1 TRBV7-9 CASRSAVLGQDNTEAFF TGTGCCAGCCGCTCAGCGGTTCTGGGACAGGATAACACTGAAGCTTTCTTT
- - TRBJ2-1 TRBV3-1/TRBV3-2 CASSQLYNEQFF TGTGCCAGCAGCCAACTATACAATGAGCAGTTCTTC
- - TRBJ1-1 TRBV5-1 CASSLEGIEAFF TGCGCCAGCAGCTTGGAGGGCATCGAAGCTTTCTTT
- - TRBJ2-7 TRBV10-2 CASSESGTGGEQYF TGCGCCAGCAGTGAGAGCGGGACAGGTGGGGAGCAGTACTTC
TRBD2 - TRBJ2-2 TRBV11-2 CASSPQLLAGGPGELFF TGTGCCAGCAGCCCCCAACTCCTAGCGGGAGGGCCGGGGGAGCTGTTTTTT
- - TRBJ2-7 TRBV29-1 CSVDLAPKYEQYF TGCAGCGTTGATCTGGCACCGAAATACGAGCAGTACTTC
- - TRBJ2-1 TRBV30 CAWSRQSYNEQFF TGTGCCTGGAGCCGACAGTCCTACAATGAGCAGTTCTTC
- - TRBJ1-4 TRBV30 CAWSVPGVVANEKLFF TGTGCCTGGAGTGTCCCGGGGGTGGTCGCGAATGAAAAACTGTTTTTT
TRBD1 - TRBJ2-1 TRBV9 CASSVEAGGNNEQFF TGTGCCAGCAGCGTAGAGGCAGGGGGAAACAATGAGCAGTTCTTC
- - TRBJ2-7 TRBV5-1 CASSLDRGGEQYF TGCGCCAGCAGCTTGGATAGGGGCGGTGAGCAGTACTTC
- - TRBJ1-2 TRBV6-1 CASSEQGSSDGYTF TGTGCCAGCAGTGAACAGGGGAGTAGCGATGGCTACACCTTC
- - TRBJ1-2 TRBV28 CASSLRGTPYGYTF TGTGCCAGCAGTTTAAGGGGGACTCCATATGGCTACACCTTC